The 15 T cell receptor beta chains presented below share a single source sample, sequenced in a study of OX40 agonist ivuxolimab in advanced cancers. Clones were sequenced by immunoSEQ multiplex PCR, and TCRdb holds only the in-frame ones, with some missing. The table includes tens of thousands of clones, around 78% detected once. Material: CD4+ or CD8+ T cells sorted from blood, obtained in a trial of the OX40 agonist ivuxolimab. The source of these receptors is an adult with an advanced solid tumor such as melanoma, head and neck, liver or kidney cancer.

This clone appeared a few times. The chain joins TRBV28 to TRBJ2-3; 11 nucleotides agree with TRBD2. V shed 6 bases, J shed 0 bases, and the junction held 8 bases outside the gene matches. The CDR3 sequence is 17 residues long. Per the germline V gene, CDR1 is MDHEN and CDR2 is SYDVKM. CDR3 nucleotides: TGTGCCAGCAGCCCCGGGACTAGCGGAGTTAGCACAGATACGCAGTATTTT. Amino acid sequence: CASSPGTSGVSTDTQYF. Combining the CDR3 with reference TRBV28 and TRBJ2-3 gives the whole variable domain DVKVTQSSRYLVKRTGEKVFLECVQDMDHENMFWYRQDPGLGLRLIYFSYDVKMKEKGDIPEGYSVSREKKERFSLILESASTNQTSMYLCASSPGTSGVSTDTQYFGPGTRLTVL.

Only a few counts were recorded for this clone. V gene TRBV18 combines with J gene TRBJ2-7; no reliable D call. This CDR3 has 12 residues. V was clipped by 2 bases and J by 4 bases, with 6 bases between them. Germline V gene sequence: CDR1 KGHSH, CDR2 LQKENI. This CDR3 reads CASSPTEYEQYF. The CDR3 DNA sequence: TGTGCCAGCTCACCAACAGAGTACGAGCAGTACTTC.

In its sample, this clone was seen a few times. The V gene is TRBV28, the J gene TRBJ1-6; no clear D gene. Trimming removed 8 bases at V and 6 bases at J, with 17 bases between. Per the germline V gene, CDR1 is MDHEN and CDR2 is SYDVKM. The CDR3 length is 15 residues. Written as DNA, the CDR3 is TGTGCCAGCCGTCGTCGCCCTTTGACTAATTCACCCCTCCACTTT. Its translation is CASRRRPLTNSPLHF.

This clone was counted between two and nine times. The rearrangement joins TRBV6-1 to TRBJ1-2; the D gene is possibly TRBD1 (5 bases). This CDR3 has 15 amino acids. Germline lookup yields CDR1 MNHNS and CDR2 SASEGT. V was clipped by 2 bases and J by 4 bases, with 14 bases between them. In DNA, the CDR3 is TGTGCCAGCAGTGAATGGGCAGGGAAGATCTATGGCTACACCTTC. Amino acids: CASSEWAGKIYGYTF.

CDR3 sequence reads: CASSEKALSYGYTF. In nucleotides, the CDR3 is TGTGCCAGCAGTGAAAAGGCTCTTAGCTATGGCTACACCTTC. The chain couples TRBV2 to TRBJ1-2; D remains ambiguous. Germline V lookup: CDR1 SNHLY, CDR2 FYNNEI. The CDR3 consists of 14 residues. Trimming removed 2 bases from V and 4 bases from J, with 11 bases in between.

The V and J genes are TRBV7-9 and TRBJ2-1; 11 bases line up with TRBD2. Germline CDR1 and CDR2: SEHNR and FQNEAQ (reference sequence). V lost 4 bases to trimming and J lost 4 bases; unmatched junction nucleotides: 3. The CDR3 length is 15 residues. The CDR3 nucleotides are TGTGCCAGCAGCTCCCGACTAGCGGGGTACAATGAGCAGTTCTTC. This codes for CASSSRLAGYNEQFF.

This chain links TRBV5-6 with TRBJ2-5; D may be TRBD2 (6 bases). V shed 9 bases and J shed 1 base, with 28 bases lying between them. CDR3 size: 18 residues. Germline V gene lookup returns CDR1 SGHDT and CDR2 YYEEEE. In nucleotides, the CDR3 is TGTGCCACCGCAGTCCTGGGAGGCGGTGGGGGGAGCCAAGAGACCCAGTACTTC. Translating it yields CATAVLGGGGGSQETQYF.

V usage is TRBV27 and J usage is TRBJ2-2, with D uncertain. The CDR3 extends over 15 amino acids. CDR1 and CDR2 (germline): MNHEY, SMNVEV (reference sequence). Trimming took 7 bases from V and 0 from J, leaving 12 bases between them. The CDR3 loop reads CASNLWGANTGELFF. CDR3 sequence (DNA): TGTGCCAGCAACCTATGGGGTGCGAACACCGGGGAGCTGTTTTTT.

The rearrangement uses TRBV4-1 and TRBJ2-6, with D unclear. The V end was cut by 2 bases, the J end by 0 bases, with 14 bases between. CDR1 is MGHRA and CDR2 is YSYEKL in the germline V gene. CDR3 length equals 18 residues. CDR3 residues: CASSQYPDPLSGANVLTF. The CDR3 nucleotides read TGCGCCAGCAGCCAATACCCAGATCCACTCTCTGGGGCCAACGTCCTGACTTTC.

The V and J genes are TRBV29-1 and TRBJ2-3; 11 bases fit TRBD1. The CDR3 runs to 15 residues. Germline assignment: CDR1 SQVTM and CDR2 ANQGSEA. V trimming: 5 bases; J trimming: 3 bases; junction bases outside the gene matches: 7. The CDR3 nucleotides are TGCAGCGTTCGGGACAGGGGGATTGGTACAGATACGCAGTATTTT. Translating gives CSVRDRGIGTDTQYF.

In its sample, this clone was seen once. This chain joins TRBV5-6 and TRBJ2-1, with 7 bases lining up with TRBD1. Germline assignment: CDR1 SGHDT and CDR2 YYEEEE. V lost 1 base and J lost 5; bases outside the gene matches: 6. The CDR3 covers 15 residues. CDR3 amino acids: CASSLRTGVNNEQFF. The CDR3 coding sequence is TGTGCCAGCAGCTTGCGGACAGGCGTAAACAATGAGCAGTTCTTC.

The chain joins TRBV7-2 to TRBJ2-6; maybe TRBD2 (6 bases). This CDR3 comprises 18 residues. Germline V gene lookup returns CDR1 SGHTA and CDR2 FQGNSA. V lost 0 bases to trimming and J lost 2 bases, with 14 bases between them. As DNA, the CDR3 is TGTGCCAGCAGCTTAGCGTCGTCAGGCGGGGCTGGGGCCAACGTCCTGACTTTC. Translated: CASSLASSGGAGANVLTF.

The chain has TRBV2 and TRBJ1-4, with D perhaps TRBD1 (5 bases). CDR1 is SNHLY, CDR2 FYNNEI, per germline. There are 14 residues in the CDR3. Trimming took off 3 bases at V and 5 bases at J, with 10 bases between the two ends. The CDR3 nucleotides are TGTGCCAGCAGTGAGATAGGGACCAATGAAAAACTGTTTTTT. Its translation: CASSEIGTNEKLFF.

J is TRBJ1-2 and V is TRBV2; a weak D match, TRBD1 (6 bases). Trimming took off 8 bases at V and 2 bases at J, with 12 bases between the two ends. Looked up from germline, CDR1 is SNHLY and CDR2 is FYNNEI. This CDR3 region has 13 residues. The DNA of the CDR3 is TGTGCCAGCCTCGGGGGGCAGAACTATGGCTACACCTTC. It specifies CASLGGQNYGYTF.

In DNA, the CDR3 is TGCGCCAGCAGCCGAGATCCGGACAGCCTAACCGGGGAGCTGTTTTTT. It is translated as CASSRDPDSLTGELFF. This chain links TRBV4-1 with TRBJ2-2; possible D gene TRBD1, 6 bases. V was cut by 4 bases and J by 5 bases, with 17 bases left in between. The CDR3 spans 16 residues. Germline V gives CDR1 MGHRA, CDR2 YSYEKL.